This T cell receptor (beta chain) was found in a study of identical twins. This CDR3 comprises 15 residues. In germline, CDR1 is SGHNT, CDR2 YENEEA. V gave up 1 base and J gave up 6 bases; unmatched junction bases: 7. In TCRdb, the 5' RACE reads were re-called with MiXCR into one record per CDR3 protein. The data show 450,000 or so distinct CDR3 sequences, 14% seen once. This sample also appeared in a second study, on yellow fever vaccine responses in identical twins.

This chain links TRBV11-3 with TRBJ2-3; 7 nucleotides match TRBD1. The receptor's source is a woman younger than 35 in good health. Sequenced: CD4+ T cells sorted from blood. DNA for the CDR3: TGTGCCAGCAGCTTAGGACAGGGATGGAGCGATACGCAGTATTTT. Translated: CASSLGQGWSDTQYF.